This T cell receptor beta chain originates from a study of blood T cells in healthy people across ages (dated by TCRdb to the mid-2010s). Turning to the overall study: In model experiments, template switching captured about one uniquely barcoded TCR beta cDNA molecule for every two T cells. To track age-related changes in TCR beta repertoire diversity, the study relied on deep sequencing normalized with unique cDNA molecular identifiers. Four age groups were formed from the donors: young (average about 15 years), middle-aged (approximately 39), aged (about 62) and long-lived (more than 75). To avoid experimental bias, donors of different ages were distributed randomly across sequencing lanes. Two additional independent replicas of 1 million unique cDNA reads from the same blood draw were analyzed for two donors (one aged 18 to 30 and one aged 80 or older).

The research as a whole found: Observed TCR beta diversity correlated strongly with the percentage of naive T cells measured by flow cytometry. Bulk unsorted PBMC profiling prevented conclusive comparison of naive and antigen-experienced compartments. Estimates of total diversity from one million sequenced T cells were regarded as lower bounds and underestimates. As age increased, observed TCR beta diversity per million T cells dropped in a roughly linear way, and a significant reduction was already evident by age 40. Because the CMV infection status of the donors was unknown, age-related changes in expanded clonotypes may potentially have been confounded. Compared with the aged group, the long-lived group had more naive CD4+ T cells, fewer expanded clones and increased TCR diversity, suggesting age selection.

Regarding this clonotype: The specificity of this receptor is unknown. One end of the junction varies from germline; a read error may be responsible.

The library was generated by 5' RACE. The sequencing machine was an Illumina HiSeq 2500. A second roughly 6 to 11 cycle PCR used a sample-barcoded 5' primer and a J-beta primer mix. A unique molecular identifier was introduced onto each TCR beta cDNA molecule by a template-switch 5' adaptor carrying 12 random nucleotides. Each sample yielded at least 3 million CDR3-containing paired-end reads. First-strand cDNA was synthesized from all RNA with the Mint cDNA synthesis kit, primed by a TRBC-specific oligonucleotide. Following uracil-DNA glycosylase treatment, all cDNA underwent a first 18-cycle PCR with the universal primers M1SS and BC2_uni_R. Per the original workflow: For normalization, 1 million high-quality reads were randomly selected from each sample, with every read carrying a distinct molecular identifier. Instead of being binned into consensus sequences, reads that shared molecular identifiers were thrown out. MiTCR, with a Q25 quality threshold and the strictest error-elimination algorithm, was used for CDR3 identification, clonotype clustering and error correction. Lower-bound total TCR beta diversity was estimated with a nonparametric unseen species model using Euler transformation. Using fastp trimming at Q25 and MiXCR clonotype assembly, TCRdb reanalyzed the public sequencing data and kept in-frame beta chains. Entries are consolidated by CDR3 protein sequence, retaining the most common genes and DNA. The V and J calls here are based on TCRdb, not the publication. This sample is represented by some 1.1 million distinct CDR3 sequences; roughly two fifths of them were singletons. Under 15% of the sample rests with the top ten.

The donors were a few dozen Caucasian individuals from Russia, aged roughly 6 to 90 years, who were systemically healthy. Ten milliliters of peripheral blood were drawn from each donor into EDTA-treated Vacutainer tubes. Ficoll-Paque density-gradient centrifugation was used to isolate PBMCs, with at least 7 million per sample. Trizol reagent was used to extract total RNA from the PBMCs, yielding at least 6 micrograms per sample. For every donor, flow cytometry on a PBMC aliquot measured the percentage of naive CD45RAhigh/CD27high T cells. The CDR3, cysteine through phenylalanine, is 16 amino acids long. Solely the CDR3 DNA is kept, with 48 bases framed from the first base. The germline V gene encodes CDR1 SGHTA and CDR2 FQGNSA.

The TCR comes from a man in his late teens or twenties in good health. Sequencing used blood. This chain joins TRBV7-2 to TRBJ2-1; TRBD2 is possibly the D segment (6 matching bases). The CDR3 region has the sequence CASRLAVTAYANEQFF. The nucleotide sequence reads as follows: TGTGCCAGCCGCTTAGCGGTGACAGCGTACGCCAATGAGCAGTTCTTC.